The rows below give T cell receptor beta chains drawn from one sample of a study of T cells in Graves' hyperthyroidism and ophthalmopathy. Each CDR3 protein is one row after TCRdb ran MiXCR on the multiplex PCR reads. Of about 410,000 distinct CDR3 sequences in the sample, about 15% are singletons; the top ten hold under 15%. The sequencing input was blood. All receptors come from a man between 18 and 29 years old with Graves' ophthalmopathy. Each CDR3 is given with its conserved first and last residue. A D gene is named only where the DNA matches it firmly. Part of the rows lack a size; the others show once, few, many or a class for expanded clones.

V: TRBV7-9; size: many; D: TRBD2; length: 17; J: TRBJ2-3; DNA: TGTGCCAGCAGCTGGGGGGGGGGGACTAGCGGAACAGATACGCAGTATTTT; CDR3: CASSWGGGTSGTDTQYF
V: TRBV6-1; size: few; D: .; length: 14; J: TRBJ2-2; DNA: TGTGCCAGCAGATGGCAGGGGAACACCGGGGAGCTGTTTTTT; CDR3: CASRWQGNTGELFF
V: TRBV3-1; size: many; D: TRBD2; length: 16; J: TRBJ2-7; DNA: TGTGCCAGCAGCCAAGGCGGGGGGGCGATCCGGAACGAGCAGTACTTC; CDR3: CASSQGGGAIRNEQYF
V: TRBV30; size: many; D: TRBD1; length: 13; J: TRBJ2-7; DNA: TGTGCCTGGAGTTGGACAGGGACCTACGAGCAGTACTTC; CDR3: CAWSWTGTYEQYF
V: TRBV18; size: many; D: .; length: 12; J: TRBJ1-4; DNA: TGTGCCAGCTCACCCTCGGGTGAAAAACTGTTTTTT; CDR3: CASSPSGEKLFF
V: TRBV6-1; size: .; D: TRBD2; length: 16; J: TRBJ2-1; DNA: TGTGCCAGCAGTGGAGGAAGGACTAGCGTTAACAATGAGCAGTTCTTC; CDR3: CASSGGRTSVNNEQFF
V: TRBV7-9; size: many; D: .; length: 13; J: TRBJ2-2; DNA: TGTGCCAGCAGCTCCACAGCTAGCGGGGAGCTGTTTTTT; CDR3: CASSSTASGELFF
V: TRBV2; size: .; D: .; length: 15; J: TRBJ2-1; DNA: TGTGCCAGCAATGGGGCGGGGAGCTCCTACAATGAGCAGTTCTTC; CDR3: CASNGAGSSYNEQFF
V: TRBV19; size: .; D: .; length: 15; J: TRBJ2-1; DNA: TGTGCCAGTAGCCTGGTGCTAAGGGAGGACAATGAGCAGTTCTTC; CDR3: CASSLVLREDNEQFF
V: TRBV4-1; size: .; D: TRBD2; length: 17; J: TRBJ2-2; DNA: TGCGCCAGCAGCCAAGAGCAAGCGGGGGGAAACACCGGGGAGCTGTTTTTT; CDR3: CASSQEQAGGNTGELFF